This TCR beta chain was sequenced during a study of blood T cell repertoires in COVID-19. Study summary: In each case, the material was cDNA or gDNA derived from T cells, B-cell-depleted T cells, or PBMCs.

Here immunoSEQ multiplex PCR was the method, and the copy in TCRdb shows in-frame clones only, minus some. This repertoire shows fewer than 500,000 clones, roughly 86% found once; its top ten account for approximately 1.3%. Participants had their cohort set by participant-reported clinical history. The CDR3 contains 13 residues. V lost 4 bases and J 0 bases, leaving 7 bases between the germline ends. Germline assignment: CDR1 GTSNPN and CDR2 SVGIG (reference sequence). The source material was PBMCs or T cells enriched from blood (not recorded which). V usage is TRBV30 and J usage is TRBJ1-5; D is uncertain. The clonotype comes from a man aged 25 to 45 who had recovered from COVID-19. CDR3 amino acids: CAWNKNSNQPQHF. For the CDR3, the DNA is TGTGCCTGGAACAAAAATAGCAATCAGCCCCAGCATTTT. Looking up the rest from reference TRBV30 and TRBJ1-5 gives the full variable domain: SQTIHQWPATLVQPVGSPLSLECTVEGTSNPNLYWYRQAAGRGLQLLFYSVGIGQISSEVPQNLSASRPQDRQFILSSKKLLLSDSGFYLCAWNKNSNQPQHFGDGTRLSIL.